These T cell receptor beta chains were read from a single sample in a study of a mutant IDH1 vaccine in newly diagnosed glioma. These receptors lack a known antigen. Sequencing was performed with immunoSEQ multiplex PCR; in TCRdb, only in-frame clones are kept and a portion is missing. The sample has just over 65,000 clones; around 82% are singletons. Here the sequenced sample was PBMCs, taken from a glioma patient whose treatment included an IDH1 peptide vaccine. Source of these receptors: a man aged 18-30 years with glioma. Both conserved end residues are part of each CDR3. D genes are given only for firm matches. The size entry is marked missing in some rows and otherwise reads once, few, many or a size class.

j_call	cdr3_length	v_call	d_call	clone_size	cdr3_aa	cdr3_nt
TRBJ2-1	15	TRBV7-9	.	.	CASSVTGSTYNEQFF	TGTGCCAGCAGCGTCACAGGGTCTACCTACAATGAGCAGTTCTTC
TRBJ1-1	14	TRBV28	TRBD1	.	CASTFSAGGTEAFF	TGTGCCAGCACCTTCTCAGCAGGGGGCACTGAAGCTTTCTTT
TRBJ1-5	16	TRBV12-1	.	.	CASSLPREGDLQPQHF	TGTGCCAGCAGCTTACCCCGAGAAGGGGACCTTCAGCCCCAGCATTTT
TRBJ1-1	13	TRBV6-5	.	.	CASSRTVNTEAFF	TGTGCCAGCAGCCGGACAGTTAACACTGAAGCTTTCTTT
TRBJ1-6	16	TRBV6-5	.	.	CASSYSPAGGNSPLHF	TGTGCCAGCAGTTACTCACCGGCCGGGGGTAATTCACCCCTCCACTTT
TRBJ2-7	13	TRBV4-3	.	few	CASSQDGGYEQYF	TGCGCCAGCAGCCAAGATGGAGGGTACGAGCAGTACTTC
TRBJ1-6	16	TRBV6-5	.	.	CASSYSTVAGDSPLHF	TGTGCCAGCAGTTACTCGACAGTTGCTGGCGATTCACCCCTCCACTTT
TRBJ1-1	15	TRBV5-1	TRBD1	.	CASSLTGVMNTEAFF	TGCGCCAGCAGCTTGACAGGGGTTATGAACACTGAAGCTTTCTTT
TRBJ1-1	15	TRBV29-1	.	few	CSVLFLGGRDTEAFF	TGCAGCGTTCTCTTCCTCGGCGGGAGGGACACTGAAGCTTTCTTT
TRBJ1-1	15	TRBV11-2	.	few	CASSSSGGWNTEAFF	TGTGCCAGCAGCTCCTCCGGTGGGTGGAACACTGAAGCTTTCTTT
TRBJ2-7	11	TRBV27	.	.	CASGLQYEQYF	TGTGCCAGCGGGCTACAATACGAGCAGTACTTC
TRBJ1-1	13	TRBV5-1	.	once	CASSLTPNTEAFF	TGCGCCAGCAGCTTAACACCGAACACTGAAGCTTTCTTT
TRBJ2-5	11	TRBV29-1	.	.	CSAPLGGSQYF	TGCAGCGCCCCCTTAGGAGGATCCCAGTACTTC
TRBJ2-3	15	TRBV4-2	.	.	CASSQEGVSTDTQYF	TGTGCCAGCAGCCAAGAGGGGGTTAGCACAGATACGCAGTATTTT
TRBJ1-5	15	TRBV7-2	.	.	CASSLEGAILQPQHF	TGTGCCAGCAGCTTAGAAGGCGCGATTCTCCAGCCCCAGCATTTT
TRBJ1-2	14	TRBV5-6	TRBD1	.	CASSLGTGGHDYTF	TGTGCCAGCAGCTTGGGAACAGGGGGCCATGACTACACCTTC
TRBJ2-1	13	TRBV7-9	TRBD2	.	CASIGTSEDEQFF	TGTGCCAGCATCGGGACTAGTGAAGATGAGCAGTTCTTC
TRBJ2-1	15	TRBV9	TRBD2	.	CASSGGLAQYNEQFF	TGTGCCAGCAGCGGGGGACTAGCGCAGTACAATGAGCAGTTCTTC
TRBJ1-4	15	TRBV6-6	TRBD1	.	CASGGQSSTNEKLFF	TGTGCCAGCGGGGGACAGAGTTCAACTAATGAAAAACTGTTTTTT
TRBJ1-2	13	TRBV23-1	.	.	CASSRSPRRGYTF	TGCGCCAGCAGTCGAAGTCCTCGGAGGGGCTACACCTTC
TRBJ2-7	15	TRBV6-1	.	.	CASRGRLGATGEQYF	TGTGCCAGCAGGGGGCGACTAGGGGCCACGGGGGAGCAGTACTTC
TRBJ1-3	16	TRBV5-4	.	.	CASSPSWGNSGNTIYF	TGTGCCAGCAGCCCAAGCTGGGGGAACTCTGGAAACACCATATATTTT
TRBJ1-1	11	TRBV30	.	.	CAWGRGTEAFF	TGTGCCTGGGGGAGAGGCACTGAAGCTTTCTTT
TRBJ1-1	14	TRBV6-1	.	.	CASTRDTRNTEAFF	TGTGCCAGCACCAGGGACACCCGAAACACTGAAGCTTTCTTT
TRBJ2-2	16	TRBV28	.	.	CASSLWSAPNTGELFF	TGTGCCAGCAGTTTATGGTCGGCCCCAAACACCGGGGAGCTGTTTTTT
TRBJ2-7	16	TRBV4-1	.	once	CASSQGGPPRTYEQYF	TGCGCCAGCAGCCAGGGGGGGCCCCCCAGGACTTACGAGCAGTACTTC
TRBJ2-7	15	TRBV5-8	.	.	CASSLEAPISGEQYF	TGTGCCAGCAGCTTGGAGGCCCCCATCTCGGGGGAGCAGTACTTC
TRBJ2-7	14	TRBV19	TRBD1	once	CASSWTGGTYEQYF	TGTGCCAGTAGTTGGACAGGGGGAACCTACGAGCAGTACTTC
TRBJ2-5	17	TRBV7-8	TRBD1	.	CASSLARTGGLEETQYF	TGTGCCAGCAGCTTAGCGAGGACAGGGGGCTTGGAAGAGACCCAGTACTTC
TRBJ1-1	14	TRBV9	TRBD1	.	CASSVGTGNTEAFF	TGTGCCAGCAGCGTTGGGACAGGAAACACTGAAGCTTTCTTT
TRBJ2-3	14	TRBV27	.	once	CASSARDFTDTQYF	TGTGCCAGCAGTGCAAGGGACTTCACAGATACGCAGTATTTT
TRBJ2-1	14	TRBV21-1	.	.	CASRRDRGRDEQFF	TGTGCCAGCCGGCGGGACAGGGGGCGAGATGAGCAGTTCTTC
TRBJ1-1	15	TRBV5-1	.	.	CASSWGAGGGTEAFF	TGCGCCAGCAGCTGGGGAGCCGGGGGCGGGACTGAAGCTTTCTTT
TRBJ1-1	12	TRBV2	TRBD1	.	CASSRTGSEAFF	TGTGCCAGCAGCCGGACAGGATCTGAAGCTTTCTTT
TRBJ2-1	16	TRBV7-2	.	.	CASSLTWGRNYNEQFF	TGTGCCAGCAGCTTAACTTGGGGAAGGAACTACAATGAGCAGTTCTTC
TRBJ1-2	16	TRBV5-1	TRBD1	.	CASSDPTRDRGYGYTF	TGCGCCAGCAGCGACCCTACCCGGGACAGGGGCTATGGCTACACCTTC
TRBJ1-1	12	TRBV6-5	TRBD1	.	CASSGDSFIAFF	TGTGCCAGCAGCGGGGACAGCTTTATTGCTTTCTTT
TRBJ2-4	14	TRBV19	.	.	CASSTGIAKNIQYF	TGTGCCAGTAGTACGGGTATAGCCAAAAACATTCAGTACTTC
TRBJ2-7	13	TRBV7-2	.	.	CASSLFAGDEQYF	TGTGCCAGCAGCTTGTTCGCGGGCGACGAGCAGTACTTC
TRBJ2-1	15	TRBV2	TRBD2	.	CASSEGLAGGDEQFF	TGTGCCAGCAGTGAAGGGCTAGCGGGAGGGGATGAGCAGTTCTTC
TRBJ1-3	16	TRBV6-1	.	few	CASSVSRTLSGNTIYF	TGTGCCAGCAGTGTATCCAGGACCCTCTCTGGAAACACCATATATTTT
TRBJ2-7	16	TRBV4-3	TRBD2	.	CASSPGWREGVYEQYF	TGCGCCAGCAGCCCTGGGTGGCGGGAGGGCGTGTACGAGCAGTACTTC
TRBJ1-1	16	TRBV5-1	TRBD1	few	CASSLATGTANTEAFF	TGCGCCAGCAGCTTGGCCACCGGGACAGCAAACACTGAAGCTTTCTTT
TRBJ1-2	16	TRBV19	.	once	CASSITAGPTNYGYTF	TGTGCCAGTAGTATAACGGCAGGGCCTACTAACTATGGCTACACCTTC
TRBJ1-2	16	TRBV7-9	.	.	CASSYSGGPSNYGYTF	TGTGCCAGCAGCTATTCTGGGGGGCCTTCAAACTATGGCTACACCTTC
TRBJ1-1	12	TRBV5-6	.	few	CASLRVNTEAFF	TGTGCCAGCTTGCGGGTGAACACTGAAGCTTTCTTT
TRBJ1-2	15	TRBV28	.	.	CASSLDDSMRFGYTF	TGTGCCAGCAGTTTGGACGATTCCATGCGCTTCGGCTACACCTTC
TRBJ1-5	14	TRBV4-1	.	.	CASSQDPGPRAQHF	TGCGCCAGCAGCCAAGACCCGGGACCCAGGGCCCAGCATTTT
TRBJ1-1	12	TRBV28	TRBD1	.	CASQTGTAEAFF	TGTGCCAGCCAAACCGGGACAGCAGAAGCTTTCTTT
TRBJ2-7	13	TRBV19	.	.	CASSTLPREAQYF	TGTGCCAGTAGCACTCTTCCCAGAGAGGCGCAGTACTTC
TRBJ1-1	13	TRBV7-9	.	.	CASSSLRGSEAFF	TGTGCCAGCAGCTCCCTTAGGGGATCTGAAGCTTTCTTT
TRBJ2-1	17	TRBV7-9	.	.	CASSINSGTETYNEQFF	TGTGCCAGCAGCATAAACTCCGGGACTGAAACCTACAATGAGCAGTTCTTC
TRBJ2-2	15	TRBV18	.	.	CASSPTGPLTGELFF	TGTGCCAGCTCACCGACCGGGCCGCTTACCGGGGAGCTGTTTTTT